These 27 T cell receptor beta chains came from one sample sequenced in a study of blood T cell repertoires in COVID-19. Assay used: immunoSEQ multiplex PCR; TCRdb lists only in-frame clones, some missing. The profile shows about 170,000 clones, roughly 84% of them singletons. Input material: peripheral blood. These receptors originate from a woman in her sixties with acute or convalescent COVID-19.

This chain links TRBV14 with TRBJ2-7, with D perhaps matching TRBD2 (6 bases). V was shortened by 8 bases and J by 4 bases, with 18 bases between the two germline ends. CDR1 SGHDN and CDR2 FVKESK come from the germline V gene. This CDR3 spans 14 amino acids. In DNA, the CDR3 is TGTGCCAGCGTCCTTGGGGGGAGTGTTTACGAGCAGTACTTC. Translation: CASVLGGSVYEQYF.

This rearrangement joins TRBV11-3 to TRBJ1-1; D might be TRBD1 (6 bases). The V and J ends lost 0 bases and 8 bases respectively, with 13 bases between them. Germline-derived CDR1 and CDR2 are SGHNT and YENEEA. CDR3 length: 14 residues. The CDR3 nucleotides read TGTGCCAGCAGCTTAGATATTTTAGGACAGGAAGCTTTCTTT. It specifies CASSLDILGQEAFF.

The rearrangement joins TRBV5-4 to TRBJ2-1, with D maybe TRBD2 (7 bases). The V gene lost 5 bases and the J gene lost 10 bases, with 19 bases spanning the gap. This CDR3 is built from 14 residues. Germline V CDR1 and CDR2: SGHNT, YYREEE (reference sequence). CDR3 residues: CASSPVGGDVEQFF. The CDR3 nucleotides are TGTGCCAGCAGTCCAGTAGGGGGGGACGTAGAGCAGTTCTTC.

V and J are TRBV6-6 and TRBJ1-4, with 9 bases that match TRBD1. CDR1 MNHNY and CDR2 SVGAGI come from the germline V gene (reference sequence). J gave up 8 bases and V 8 bases, and 9 bases lay outside the gene matches. The CDR3 covers 14 residues. The CDR3 bases are TGTGCCAGCGAGGGTTCCGGGACAGGGGAAAAACTGTTTTTT. Protein product: CASEGSGTGEKLFF.

The rearrangement links TRBV5-6 to TRBJ1-4; maybe TRBD1 (5 bases). V was pared by 4 bases and J by 4 bases, with 14 bases between. This CDR3 is built from 15 residues. CDR1 and CDR2 from the germline V gene are SGHDT and YYEEEE. CDR3: CASSQGTVYNEKLFF. In DNA form, the CDR3 reads TGTGCCAGCAGCCAGGGTACGGTTTATAATGAAAAACTGTTTTTT.

This chain's CDR3 is CASSRGEGTEAFF. The CDR3 coding sequence is TGTGCCAGCTCCCGAGGAGAGGGAACTGAAGCTTTCTTT. The chain joins TRBV18 to TRBJ1-1; no clear D. CDR3 length: 13 residues. The germline V gene has CDR1 KGHSH and CDR2 LQKENI. Trimming took 6 bases from V and 5 from J, leaving 13 bases between them.

The rearrangement joins TRBV28 to TRBJ2-2; D gene ambiguous. Germline V lookup: CDR1 MDHEN, CDR2 SYDVKM. The CDR3 loop spans 16 amino acids. Trimming took 5 bases from V and 2 from J, leaving 15 bases between them. CDR3: CASSLPLVQNTGELFF. CDR3 sequence (DNA): TGTGCCAGCAGTCTACCCCTCGTTCAAAACACCGGGGAGCTGTTTTTT.

This clone was detected a few times. Relative to the germline gene, one junction end is altered; a read error may explain this. The chain links TRBV11-2 to TRBJ1-5; D may be TRBD1 (5 bases). Germline lookup yields CDR1 SGHAT and CDR2 FQNNGV. The CDR3 contains 14 residues. The CDR3 is CASSLEGRNQPQHF. For the CDR3, the DNA is TGTGCCAGCAGTTTAGAGGGGAGGAATCAGCCCCAGCATTTT.

The rearrangement uses TRBV5-5 and TRBJ2-7; tentative D call: TRBD1 (6 bases). V was cut by 1 base and J by 11 bases, with 19 bases left in between. Germline lookup yields CDR1 SGHKS and CDR2 YYEKEE (reference sequence). CDR3 length: 14 amino acids. This chain's CDR3 is CASSLPTGLGHEYF. The CDR3 nucleotides are TGTGCCAGCAGCTTGCCGACAGGCCTGGGGCACGAGTACTTC.

The genes are TRBV6-6 and TRBJ1-5; TRBD1 aligns across 8 bases. CDR3 length: 13 amino acids. Germline-derived CDR1 and CDR2 are MNHNY and SVGAGI (reference sequence). V lost 6 bases and J lost 7; bases outside the gene matches: 5. In DNA, the CDR3 is TGTGCCAGCAGCCTGGACAGGGACCAGCCCCAGCATTTT. Its protein is CASSLDRDQPQHF.

The J gene is TRBJ1-6, the V gene TRBV5-5; D ambiguous. From germline, CDR1 is SGHKS and CDR2 YYEKEE (reference sequence). CDR3 length equals 17 residues. V was cut by 0 bases and J by 3 bases, with 13 bases left in between. This CDR3 is CASSLEEEGRYNSPLHF. The DNA of the CDR3 is TGTGCCAGCAGCTTGGAGGAGGAAGGGCGCTATAATTCACCCCTCCACTTT.

The chain joins TRBV4-1 to TRBJ2-7; D is perhaps TRBD2 (5 bases). Trimming took off 5 bases at V and 4 bases at J, with 12 bases between the two ends. The CDR3 has 13 amino acids. Looked up from germline, CDR1 is MGHRA and CDR2 is YSYEKL. The CDR3 spells CASSTGILYEQYF. DNA for the CDR3: TGCGCCAGCAGCACGGGAATACTTTACGAGCAGTACTTC.

The V and J genes are TRBV19 and TRBJ2-2; 9 bases line up with TRBD2. This CDR3 region has 20 residues. Germline V CDR1 and CDR2: LNHDA, SQIVND (reference sequence). V dropped 8 bases and J dropped 6; count of bases not matched to a gene: 25. CDR3 bases: TGTGCCAGTTGTAAATTGGATAATAGCGGGGGTTTCCATGGAGCCGGGGAGCTGTTTTTT. Protein: CASCKLDNSGGFHGAGELFF.

The V and J genes are TRBV6-5 and TRBJ2-7; 9 bases line up with TRBD1. Germline CDR1 and CDR2: MNHEY and SVGAGI. V lost 5 bases and J lost 2; bases outside the gene matches: 4. The CDR3 has 14 amino acids. CDR3 nucleotides: TGTGCCAGCAGTCGGGGACAGGGTCCCTACGAGCAGTACTTC. It is translated as CASSRGQGPYEQYF.

J is TRBJ1-5 and V is TRBV6-2 or TRBV6-3, with D possibly matching TRBD1 (6 bases). V shed 4 bases and J shed 3 bases, with 19 bases lying between them. The germline CDR1 and CDR2 sequences are MNHEY and SVGEGT. The CDR3 length is 17 residues. The CDR3 nucleotides are TGTGCCAGCAGTTCGAGGGGAGGGGGGCACGCCAATCAGCCCCAGCATTTT. This encodes CASSSRGGGHANQPQHF.

J is TRBJ2-1 and V is TRBV24-1, with 12 bases that match TRBD2. Germline V lookup: CDR1 KGHDR, CDR2 SFDVKD. The CDR3 sequence is 16 residues long. The junction had 7 bases not matched to a gene; V was cut back by 3 bases and J by 8 bases. The CDR3 bases are TGTGCCACCAGTGATGCTAGCGGGGGGGTACAGGATGAGCAGTTCTTC. Protein: CATSDASGGVQDEQFF.

The J gene is TRBJ2-1, the V gene TRBV27, with 7 bases aligning to TRBD1. Germline assignment: CDR1 MNHEY and CDR2 SMNVEV (reference sequence). Unmatched junction bases numbered 7, after V lost 5 bases and J lost 6 bases. The CDR3 sequence is 14 residues long. The CDR3, as DNA: TGTGCCAGCAGTCCCCAGACAGGGTTCAATGAGCAGTTCTTC. This encodes CASSPQTGFNEQFF.

This clone was counted only a few times. The chain links TRBV6-2 or TRBV6-3 to TRBJ1-4; tentatively, D is TRBD1 (5 bases). The CDR3 runs to 14 residues. Germline V CDR1 and CDR2: MNHEY, SVGEGT. V lost 4 bases to trimming and J lost 7 bases, with 13 bases between them. CDR3: CASSFSGFREKLFF. DNA of the CDR3: TGTGCCAGCAGTTTTTCAGGGTTTCGTGAAAAACTGTTTTTT.

The chain links TRBV6-5 to TRBJ1-1; 7 nucleotides align to TRBD1. This CDR3 spans 15 amino acids. The trim removed 6 bases at V and 0 bases at J, leaving 7 bases unmatched. CDR1 and CDR2 (germline): MNHEY, SVGAGI. The CDR3 coding sequence is TGTGCCAGCAGAGGGACAGCCGCCCTGAACACTGAAGCTTTCTTT. It codes for CASRGTAALNTEAFF.

V usage is TRBV7-9 and J usage is TRBJ1-1; tentative D call: TRBD1 (6 bases). The CDR3 has 15 residues. Germline V lookup: CDR1 SEHNR, CDR2 FQNEAQ (reference sequence). V was trimmed by 2 bases and J by 3 bases, leaving 13 bases between them. The CDR3 is CASSLTASGDTEAFF. CDR3 sequence (DNA): TGTGCCAGCAGCTTAACCGCGTCAGGGGACACTGAAGCTTTCTTT.

The rearrangement links TRBV3-1 (or the pseudogene TRBV3-2) to TRBJ1-1; 7 nucleotides line up with TRBD1. Germline CDR1 is LGHDT and CDR2 is YNNKEL (reference sequence). The trim removed 8 bases at V and 11 bases at J, leaving 20 bases unmatched. The CDR3 runs 15 residues. The CDR3 DNA reads TGTGCCAGCGGGCCCTCCGGGACAGTACGGAAGGGGGCTTTCTTT. This sequence encodes CASGPSGTVRKGAFF.

The count of this clone is one. V is TRBV5-8 and J is TRBJ1-6; a weak D match, TRBD1 (6 bases). Between the trimmed V and J ends, which lost 5 bases and 9 bases, there was a span of 15 bases. The CDR3 consists of 14 residues. CDR1 SGHTS and CDR2 YDEGEE come from the germline V gene. CDR3 region: CASRQGPRGSPLHF. The CDR3 DNA follows: TGTGCCAGCAGACAGGGACCCCGGGGTTCACCCCTCCACTTT.

The genes are TRBV5-4 and TRBJ2-3, with TRBD2 as a possible D gene (6 bases). Looked up from germline, CDR1 is SGHNT and CDR2 is YYREEE (reference sequence). The CDR3 covers 14 residues. The V and J ends lost 0 bases and 8 bases respectively, with 13 bases between them. The CDR3 sequence is CASSLGGGDGTQYF. The CDR3 nucleotides are TGTGCCAGCAGCTTGGGGGGCGGGGACGGTACGCAGTATTTT.

This chain joins TRBV25-1 and TRBJ2-1, with 8 nucleotides matching TRBD1. V lost 2 bases and J lost 3; bases outside the gene matches: 9. The CDR3 is 17 residues long. Per germline, CDR1 MGHDK and CDR2 SYGVNS. CDR3 nucleotide sequence: TGTGCCAGCAGTGAAATAAGGTCAGGGGGCTTCTACAATGAGCAGTTCTTC. The encoded protein is CASSEIRSGGFYNEQFF. Full variable domain (remainder filled in from reference TRBV25-1 and TRBJ2-1): EADIYQTPRYLVIGTGKKITLECSQTMGHDKMYWYQQDPGMELHLIHYSYGVNSTEKGDLSSESTVSRIRTEHFPLTLESARPSHTSQYLCASSEIRSGGFYNEQFFGPGTRLTVL.

The chain recombines TRBV9 with TRBJ2-3; D not resolved. This CDR3 has 13 amino acids. Trimming stripped 3 bases from V and 1 base from J, with 6 bases between. The germline V gene has CDR1 SGDLS and CDR2 YYNGEE. CDR3 nucleotide sequence: TGTGCCAGCAGCGGCGATGGCACAGATACGCAGTATTTT. This codes for CASSGDGTDTQYF.

A remark on this clone: One junction end does not reproduce the germline sequence, and a read error may be involved. The chain couples TRBV7-2 to TRBJ1-4, with D perhaps matching TRBD1 (6 bases). From germline, CDR1 is SGHTA and CDR2 FQGNSA. The CDR3 is made up of 17 amino acids. The CDR3 DNA reads TGTGCCAGCACCTTAGGGGGGGGATACGTAACTAATGAAAAACTGTTTTTT. Its protein product is CASTLGGGYVTNEKLFF.

The rearrangement uses TRBV3-1 (or the pseudogene TRBV3-2) and TRBJ1-6; TRBD1 is a possible D gene (5 bases). Trimming cost V 4 bases and J 4 bases, with 8 bases left between them. There are 14 residues in the CDR3. Germline assignment: CDR1 LGHDT and CDR2 YNNKEL (reference sequence). CDR3 nucleotides: TGTGCCAGCAGCCCTGGACAATATAATTCACCCCTCCACTTT. Translation: CASSPGQYNSPLHF.